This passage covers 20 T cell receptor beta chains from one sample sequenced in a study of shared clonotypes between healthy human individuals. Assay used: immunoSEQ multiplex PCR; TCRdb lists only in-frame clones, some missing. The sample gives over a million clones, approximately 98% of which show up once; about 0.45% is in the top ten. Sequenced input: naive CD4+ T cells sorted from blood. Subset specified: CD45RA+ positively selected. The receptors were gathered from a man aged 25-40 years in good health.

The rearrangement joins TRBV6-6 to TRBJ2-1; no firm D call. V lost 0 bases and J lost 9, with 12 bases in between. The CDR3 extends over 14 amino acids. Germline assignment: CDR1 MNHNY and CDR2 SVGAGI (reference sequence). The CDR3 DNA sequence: TGTGCCAGCAGTTACTCGATGTATGGTGGTGAGCAGTTCTTC. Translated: CASSYSMYGGEQFF.

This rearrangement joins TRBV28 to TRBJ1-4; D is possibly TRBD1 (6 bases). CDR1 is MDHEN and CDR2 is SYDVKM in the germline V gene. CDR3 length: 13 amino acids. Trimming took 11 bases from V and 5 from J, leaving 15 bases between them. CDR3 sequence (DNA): TGTGCCTCCCAAGAGGGGGGGAATGAAAAACTGTTTTTT. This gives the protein CASQEGGNEKLFF.

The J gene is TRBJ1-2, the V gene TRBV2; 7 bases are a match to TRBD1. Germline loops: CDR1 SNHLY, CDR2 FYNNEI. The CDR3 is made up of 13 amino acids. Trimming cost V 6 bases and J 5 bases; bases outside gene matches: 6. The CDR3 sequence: CASSRTGYYGYTF. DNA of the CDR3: TGTGCCAGCAGCAGGACAGGTTATTATGGCTACACCTTC.

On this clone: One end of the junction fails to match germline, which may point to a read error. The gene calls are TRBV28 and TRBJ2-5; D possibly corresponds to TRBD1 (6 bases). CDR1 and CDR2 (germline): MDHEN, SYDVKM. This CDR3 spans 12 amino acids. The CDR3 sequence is CASSSLGQLGDF. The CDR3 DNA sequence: TGTGCCAGCAGTTCCCTAGGACAGCTCGGCGACTTC.

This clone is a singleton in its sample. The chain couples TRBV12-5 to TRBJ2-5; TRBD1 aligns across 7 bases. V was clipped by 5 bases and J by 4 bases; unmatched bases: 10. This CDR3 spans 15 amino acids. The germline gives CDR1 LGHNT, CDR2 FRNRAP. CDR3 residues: CASGPDRGGRETQYF. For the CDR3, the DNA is TGTGCTAGTGGTCCTGATAGAGGGGGCCGAGAGACCCAGTACTTC.

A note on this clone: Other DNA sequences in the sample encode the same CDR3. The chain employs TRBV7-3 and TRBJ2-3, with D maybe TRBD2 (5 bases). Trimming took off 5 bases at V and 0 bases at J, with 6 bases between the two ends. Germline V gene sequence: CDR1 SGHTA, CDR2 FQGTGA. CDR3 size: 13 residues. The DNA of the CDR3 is TGTGCCAGCAGCCCTAGCAGCACAGATACGCAGTATTTT. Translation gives CASSPSSTDTQYF.

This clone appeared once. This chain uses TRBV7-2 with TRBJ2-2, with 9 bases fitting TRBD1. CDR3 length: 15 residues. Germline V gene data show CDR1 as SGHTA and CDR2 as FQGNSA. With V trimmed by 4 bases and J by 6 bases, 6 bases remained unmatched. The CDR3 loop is CASSYRDRDAGELFF. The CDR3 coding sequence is TGTGCCAGCAGCTACCGGGACAGGGATGCCGGGGAGCTGTTTTTT.

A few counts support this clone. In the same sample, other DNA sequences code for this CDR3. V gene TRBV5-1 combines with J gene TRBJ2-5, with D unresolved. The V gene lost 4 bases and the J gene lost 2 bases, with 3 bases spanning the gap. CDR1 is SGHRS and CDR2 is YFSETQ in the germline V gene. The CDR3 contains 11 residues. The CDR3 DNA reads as TGCGCCAGCAGCGATCAAGAGACCCAGTACTTC. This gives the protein CASSDQETQYF.

CDR3 sequence reads: CASRPSGSTDTQYF. Written as DNA, the CDR3 is TGTGCCAGTAGGCCCAGCGGAAGCACAGATACGCAGTATTTT. The chain uses TRBV7-9 and TRBJ2-3; D might be TRBD2 (5 bases). The CDR3 extends over 14 amino acids. In germline, CDR1 is SEHNR, CDR2 FQNEAQ (reference sequence). Trimming removed 9 bases at V and 0 bases at J, with 13 bases between.

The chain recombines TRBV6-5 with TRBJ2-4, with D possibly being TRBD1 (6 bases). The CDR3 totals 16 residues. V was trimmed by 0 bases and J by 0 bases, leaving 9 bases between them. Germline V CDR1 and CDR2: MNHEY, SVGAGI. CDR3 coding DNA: TGTGCCAGCAGTTACTCCAGGGGAATAGCCAAAAACATTCAGTACTTC. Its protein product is CASSYSRGIAKNIQYF.

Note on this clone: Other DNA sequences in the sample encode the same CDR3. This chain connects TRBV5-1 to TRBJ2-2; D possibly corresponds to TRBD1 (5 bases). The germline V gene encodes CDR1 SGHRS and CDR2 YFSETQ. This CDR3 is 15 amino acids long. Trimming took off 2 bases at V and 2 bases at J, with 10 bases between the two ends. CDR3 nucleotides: TGCGCCAGCAGCTTACCCACAGGAAACACCGGGGAGCTGTTTTTT. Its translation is CASSLPTGNTGELFF.

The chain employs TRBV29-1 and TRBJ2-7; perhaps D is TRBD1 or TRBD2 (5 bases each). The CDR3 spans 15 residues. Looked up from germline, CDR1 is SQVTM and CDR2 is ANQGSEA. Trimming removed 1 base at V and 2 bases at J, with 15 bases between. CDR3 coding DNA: TGCAGCGTTGAAGTCGGGAAGGGGCGAACCTACGAGCAGTACTTC. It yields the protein CSVEVGKGRTYEQYF.

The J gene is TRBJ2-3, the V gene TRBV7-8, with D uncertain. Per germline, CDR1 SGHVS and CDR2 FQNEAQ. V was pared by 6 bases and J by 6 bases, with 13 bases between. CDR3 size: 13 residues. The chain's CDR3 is CASRTVSSDTQYF. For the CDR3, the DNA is TGTGCCAGCAGGACCGTCTCTTCGGATACGCAGTATTTT. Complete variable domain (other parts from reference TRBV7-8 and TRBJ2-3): GAGVSQSPRYKVAKRGQDVALRCDPISGHVSLFWYQQALGQGPEFLTYFQNEAQLDKSGLPSDRFFAERPEGSVSTLKIQRTQQEDSAVYLCASRTVSSDTQYFGPGTRLTVL.

CDR3 protein: CASSLEDRAYEQYF. CDR3 nucleotides: TGCGCCAGCAGCCTGGAGGACAGGGCCTACGAGCAGTACTTC. The chain combines TRBV5-1 with TRBJ2-7, with 8 bases matching TRBD1. This CDR3 contains 14 residues. Germline V gene data show CDR1 as SGHRS and CDR2 as YFSETQ. Trimming took 4 bases from V and 2 from J; bases not matched to a gene: 5.

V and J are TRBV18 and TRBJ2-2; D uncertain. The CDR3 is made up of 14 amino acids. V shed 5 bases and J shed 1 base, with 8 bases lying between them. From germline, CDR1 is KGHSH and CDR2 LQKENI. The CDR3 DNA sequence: TGTGCCAGCTCAGGGGAATTGAACACCGGGGAGCTGTTTTTT. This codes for CASSGELNTGELFF.

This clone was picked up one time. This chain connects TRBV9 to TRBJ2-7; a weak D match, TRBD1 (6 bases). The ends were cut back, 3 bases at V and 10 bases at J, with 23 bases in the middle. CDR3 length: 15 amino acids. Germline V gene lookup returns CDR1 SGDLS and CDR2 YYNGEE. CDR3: CASSANPGHSGAQYF. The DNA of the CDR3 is TGTGCCAGCAGCGCTAATCCGGGACACTCTGGGGCTCAGTACTTC.

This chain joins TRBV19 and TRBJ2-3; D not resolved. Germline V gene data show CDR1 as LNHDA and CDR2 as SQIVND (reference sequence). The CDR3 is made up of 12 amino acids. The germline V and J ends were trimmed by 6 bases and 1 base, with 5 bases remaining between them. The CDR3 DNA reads TGTGCCAGTAGCCCCGGCACAGATACGCAGTATTTT. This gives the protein CASSPGTDTQYF.

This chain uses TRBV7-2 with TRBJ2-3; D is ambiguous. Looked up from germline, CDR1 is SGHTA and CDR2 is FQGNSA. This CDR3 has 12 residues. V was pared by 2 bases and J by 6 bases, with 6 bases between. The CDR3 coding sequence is TGTGCCAGCAGCTTACCTGCGGATACGCAGTATTTT. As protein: CASSLPADTQYF.

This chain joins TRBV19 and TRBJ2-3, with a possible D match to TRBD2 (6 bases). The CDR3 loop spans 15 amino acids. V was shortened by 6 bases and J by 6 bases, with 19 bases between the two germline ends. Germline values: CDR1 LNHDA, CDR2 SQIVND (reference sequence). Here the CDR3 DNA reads TGTGCCAGTAGAGGGACTCCGCCCGTCCCGGATACGCAGTATTTT. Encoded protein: CASRGTPPVPDTQYF.

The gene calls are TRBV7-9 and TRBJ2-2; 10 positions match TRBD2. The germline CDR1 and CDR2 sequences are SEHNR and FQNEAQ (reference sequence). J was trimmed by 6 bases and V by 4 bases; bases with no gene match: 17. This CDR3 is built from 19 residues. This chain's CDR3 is CASSYQASIAGGPAGELFF. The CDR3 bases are TGTGCCAGCAGCTACCAGGCCTCAATAGCGGGAGGACCAGCCGGGGAGCTGTTTTTT.